This T cell receptor (beta chain) was observed in a study of shared clonotypes between healthy human individuals. Study overall: The composition of the donors was a couple of women and a few men aged 18 to 49. Findings and limits, study-wide: Naive subsets, compared against memory subsets, generally had larger estimated richness values.

Sequencing used immunoSEQ multiplex PCR; TCRdb keeps in-frame clones, though not all of them. The sample lists approximately 2.3 million clones, over 90% occurring once. CDR3 length equals 15 residues. Germline V CDR1 and CDR2: MGHDK, SYGVNS. Trimming took off 6 bases at V and 2 bases at J, with 15 bases between the two ends. As for this clone: Its target is unknown.

The study separated CD4+ cells into CD45RA+ naive and CD45RA-negative memory subsets. The genes are TRBV25-1 and TRBJ2-3, with a weak D call TRBD2 (6 bases). The sample taken for sequencing was naive CD4+ T cells from PBMCs. Subset here: CD45RA+ positively selected. The sequence was obtained from a man younger than 35 in good health. Some clones in this sample may be carry-over from other donors' samples. CDR3 DNA: TGTGCCAGCAGGGCCGGGGGATCTCCCACAGATACGCAGTATTTT. Protein product: CASRAGGSPTDTQYF.